The 24 T cell receptor beta chains below come from one sample, sequenced in a study of cytomegalovirus exposure and HLA in healthy donors. The PCR was carried out with 60 Vbeta primers and 13 Jbeta primers. The data were produced by immunoSEQ multiplex PCR, yet TCRdb's version contains in-frame clones alone and is incomplete. The sample has approximately 150,000 clones, roughly 80% seen once. Sequenced input: PBMCs. These receptors originate from a male donor in good health and CMV-seronegative.

The chain employs TRBV30 and TRBJ1-6; D gene ambiguous. CDR3 length equals 12 residues. Deletions cut 2 bases from V and 10 bases from J, with 9 bases between. Germline CDR1 is GTSNPN and CDR2 is SVGIG (reference sequence). The CDR3 DNA is TGTGCCTGGAGTTATAATTTGTCACCCCTCCACTTT. Its protein is CAWSYNLSPLHF.

This clone appeared a few times. The CDR3 loop is CASSPGTLSYNEQFF. The CDR3 DNA reads TGTGCCAGCTCACCAGGGACACTCTCCTACAATGAGCAGTTCTTC. The V call is TRBV18, the J call TRBJ2-1, with D possibly being TRBD1 (6 bases). Deletions cut 2 bases from V and 0 bases from J, with 8 bases between. Germline lookup yields CDR1 KGHSH and CDR2 LQKENI. This CDR3 has 15 amino acids.

This chain links TRBV5-1 with TRBJ2-7; possible D gene TRBD2, 5 bases. Trimming took off 4 bases at V and 6 bases at J, with 20 bases between the two ends. The CDR3 runs 15 residues. Looked up from germline, CDR1 is SGHRS and CDR2 is YFSETQ. CDR3 DNA: TGCGCCAGCAGCGCACTGAGGCCCAGCGGAACCGAGCAGTACTTC. This gives the protein CASSALRPSGTEQYF.

This sequence joins TRBV6-6 and TRBJ1-1, with 10 bases fitting TRBD1. Germline V gives CDR1 MNHNY, CDR2 SVGAGI (reference sequence). This CDR3 spans 15 amino acids. Trimming removed 5 bases from V and 4 bases from J; junction bases left unmatched: 7. The CDR3 spells CASSDGTGVSTEAFF. CDR3 sequence (DNA): TGTGCCAGCAGTGACGGGACAGGGGTGTCCACTGAAGCTTTCTTT.

The chain is built from TRBV11-2 and TRBJ2-3; TRBD1 aligns across 8 bases. This CDR3 has 15 amino acids. The V gene end was trimmed by 6 bases and the J gene end by 3 bases; junction bases not matched to a gene: 8. The germline V gene has CDR1 SGHAT and CDR2 FQNNGV. This CDR3 is CASRIRTGRTDTQYF. CDR3 DNA sequence: TGTGCCAGCAGAATTCGGACAGGGCGGACAGATACGCAGTATTTT.

The chain combines TRBV18 with TRBJ1-4; D unclear. V lost 3 bases to trimming and J lost 0 bases, with 2 bases between them. The CDR3 totals 13 residues. The V gene's germline CDR1 is KGHSH and CDR2 LQKENI. The CDR3 DNA is TGTGCCAGCTCACCCTCAACTAATGAAAAACTGTTTTTT. The encoded protein is CASSPSTNEKLFF.

The rearrangement uses TRBV27 and TRBJ2-1; 13 bases match TRBD2. After removal of 0 bases from V and 2 bases from J, the junction contained 1 base not matched to a gene. Germline V gene data show CDR1 as MNHEY and CDR2 as SMNVEV (reference sequence). The CDR3 is 17 residues long. The CDR3 sequence: CASSLSGLAGTYNEQFF. In nucleotides, the CDR3 is TGTGCCAGCAGTTTATCGGGACTAGCGGGAACCTACAATGAGCAGTTCTTC.

The rearrangement uses TRBV6-1 and TRBJ1-6; no clear D. CDR1 and CDR2 from the germline V gene are MNHNS and SASEGT. This CDR3 comprises 14 residues. Trimming cost V 3 bases and J 10 bases, with 13 bases left between them. For the CDR3, the DNA is TGTGCCAGCAGTGAGTTAAGGAGTTACTCACCCCTCCACTTT. Its translation: CASSELRSYSPLHF.

This rearrangement joins TRBV29-1 to TRBJ2-4; D is possibly TRBD1 (5 bases). V lost 3 bases, J lost 5 bases, and 8 bases lay in between. The CDR3 loop spans 12 amino acids. Per the germline V gene, CDR1 is SQVTM and CDR2 is ANQGSEA. The CDR3: CSVEGRENIQYF. The CDR3 DNA reads TGCAGCGTTGAGGGCAGGGAAAACATTCAGTACTTC.

The chain is built from TRBV5-1 and TRBJ2-7; D possibly corresponds to TRBD1 (5 bases). Germline V gives CDR1 SGHRS, CDR2 YFSETQ. V dropped 0 bases and J dropped 5 bases, with 9 bases sitting between them. The CDR3 covers 13 residues. The CDR3 here is CASSLGQGNEQYF. The CDR3, as DNA: TGCGCCAGCAGCTTGGGCCAGGGCAACGAGCAGTACTTC.

This clone was detected only once. This chain links TRBV5-1 with TRBJ1-6; 7 positions match TRBD1. Germline CDR1 and CDR2: SGHRS and YFSETQ. V shed 1 base and J 7 bases; nucleotides not matched to a gene: 11. This CDR3 contains 17 residues. The CDR3 sequence is CASSLTSYRGRNSPLHF. In DNA, the CDR3 is TGCGCCAGCAGCTTGACGAGTTACAGGGGCCGGAATTCACCCCTCCACTTT.

CDR3 DNA: TGTGCCAGCAGCTTTGCCGGCTCTGGGGCCAACGTCCTGACTTTC. Translated: CASSFAGSGANVLTF. The chain employs TRBV7-9 and TRBJ2-6; no firm D call. Germline CDR1 is SEHNR and CDR2 is FQNEAQ (reference sequence). This CDR3 region has 15 residues. The V end lost 3 bases, the J end lost 0 bases, and 6 bases lay between the germline ends.

This clone was recorded once. This chain links TRBV5-6 with TRBJ2-3; the match to TRBD1 covers 7 bases. Losses at the gene ends were 4 bases for V and 6 bases for J; bases not matched to a gene: 11. Germline V gene sequence: CDR1 SGHDT, CDR2 YYEEEE. The CDR3 has 15 residues. CDR3 protein: CASSLTPTGTDTQYF. The CDR3 region has the DNA TGTGCCAGCAGCCTCACCCCGACAGGGACCGATACGCAGTATTTT.

The chain combines TRBV2 with TRBJ2-1; 9 positions match TRBD1. J was trimmed by 6 bases and V by 5 bases; bases with no gene match: 5. The CDR3 covers 14 residues. Germline V lookup: CDR1 SNHLY, CDR2 FYNNEI. In nucleotides, the CDR3 is TGTGCCAGCAGTACGGACAGGGGAAGCAATGAGCAGTTCTTC. This encodes CASSTDRGSNEQFF.

This chain joins TRBV5-4 and TRBJ1-1; weak D call: TRBD1 (5 bases). The CDR3 is made up of 15 amino acids. With 5 bases removed from V and 2 bases from J, the gap between germline ends came to 16 bases. Germline V lookup: CDR1 SGHNT, CDR2 YYREEE (reference sequence). CDR3 region: CASRLGGILNTEAFF. Here the CDR3 DNA reads TGTGCCAGCAGACTGGGGGGGATACTAAACACTGAAGCTTTCTTT.

The V gene is TRBV11-2, the J gene TRBJ2-1; weak D call: TRBD1 (5 bases). This CDR3 spans 14 amino acids. Trimming took off 7 bases at V and 1 base at J, with 11 bases between the two ends. Looked up from germline, CDR1 is SGHAT and CDR2 is FQNNGV. The CDR3 loop is CASNSGFSYNEQFF. In nucleotides, the CDR3 is TGTGCCAGCAACTCAGGGTTTTCCTACAATGAGCAGTTCTTC.

The genes are TRBV5-1 and TRBJ1-3; 9 bases are a match to TRBD1. Germline V gene lookup returns CDR1 SGHRS and CDR2 YFSETQ. The length of the CDR3 is 15 residues. The J segment lost 4 bases and the V segment lost 4 bases, leaving 6 bases of the junction unmatched. The CDR3, as DNA: TGCGCCAGCAGCCTACAGGGGGCGCGGGGAAACACCATATATTTT. The encoded protein is CASSLQGARGNTIYF.

The rearrangement uses TRBV6-5 and TRBJ2-2, with D unresolved. CDR1 MNHEY and CDR2 SVGAGI come from the germline V gene. This CDR3 is 15 amino acids long. Deletions cut 8 bases from V and 2 bases from J, with 15 bases between. The CDR3 DNA reads as TGTGCCAGCCGTCTTATGGCCCCAAACACCGGGGAGCTGTTTTTT. Protein product: CASRLMAPNTGELFF.

The rearrangement uses TRBV10-3 and TRBJ2-1; TRBD2 is a possible D gene (6 bases). CDR1 is ENHRY, CDR2 SYGVKD, per germline. This CDR3 has 12 residues. Trimming pared 10 bases from V and 6 bases from J, leaving 13 bases between. DNA of the CDR3: TGTGCCACCCATATGGGGGGCAATGAGCAGTTCTTC. It yields the protein CATHMGGNEQFF.

The chain's CDR3 is CASSDSGGPRGELFF. The CDR3 region has the DNA TGTGCCAGCAGTGATAGCGGGGGCCCAAGGGGGGAGCTGTTTTTT. The chain carries TRBV6-1 and TRBJ2-2; TRBD2 matches at 9 bases. J was trimmed by 8 bases and V by 3 bases; bases with no gene match: 7. Per germline, CDR1 MNHNS and CDR2 SASEGT. The CDR3 runs 15 residues.

The rearrangement links TRBV15 to TRBJ2-2; TRBD2 aligns across 11 bases. The germline gives CDR1 LNHNV, CDR2 YYDKDF (reference sequence). This CDR3 has 18 residues. V shed 5 bases and J 6 bases; nucleotides not matched to a gene: 14. The CDR3 DNA reads as TGTGCCACCAGCGCCGGAAGTAGCGGGGGGGCCTTCGCCGGGGAGCTGTTTTTT. This sequence encodes CATSAGSSGGAFAGELFF.

This clone was found a few times. The chain uses TRBV28 and TRBJ2-7; D is uncertain. The CDR3 totals 14 residues. Trimming took off 2 bases at V and 4 bases at J, with 12 bases between the two ends. The germline V gene encodes CDR1 MDHEN and CDR2 SYDVKM. The CDR3: CASSLQFPPYEQYF. CDR3 nucleotide sequence: TGTGCCAGCAGTTTACAGTTCCCCCCTTACGAGCAGTACTTC.

This sequence joins TRBV10-3 and TRBJ1-3; unclear D gene. The CDR3 loop spans 13 amino acids. The V end was cut by 10 bases, the J end by 6 bases, with 16 bases between. Germline lookup yields CDR1 ENHRY and CDR2 SYGVKD. In DNA form, the CDR3 reads TGTGCCACGCAAGCGGGAGACGAAAACACCATATATTTT. Its translation: CATQAGDENTIYF.

The gene calls are TRBV7-2 and TRBJ1-1; D ambiguous. The V gene lost 3 bases and the J gene lost 1 base, with 9 bases spanning the gap. From germline, CDR1 is SGHTA and CDR2 FQGNSA. This CDR3 comprises 14 residues. In DNA form, the CDR3 reads TGTGCCAGCAGCTTCGGGATCCGGAACACTGAAGCTTTCTTT. Its translation: CASSFGIRNTEAFF.